Below, 22 T cell receptor beta chains from the same sample are listed, as sequenced in a study of T cells in women clearing cervical HPV infection. The data were produced by immunoSEQ multiplex PCR, yet TCRdb's version contains in-frame clones alone and is incomplete. This repertoire comprises 20,000 to 30,000 clones; its ten largest clones make up roughly 7%. The sequencing input was blood buffy coat. These TCRs come from a woman aged 18 to 75 with a cervical HPV16 infection that either progressed to CIN3+ or cleared (not recorded which).

Remarks on this clone: The read finishes 3 residues shy of the CDR3 end, and the germline J gene is used to complete it. The J gene is TRBJ1-2, the V gene TRBV5-1; TRBD1 agrees at 10 bases. Germline CDR1 SGHRS, CDR2 YFSETQ. The trim removed 0 bases at V and 7 bases at J, leaving 6 bases unmatched. The CDR3 is 15 amino acids. CDR3 bases read: TGCGCCAGCAGCTTGGAGGGACAGGGGATCTCTGGC. Its translation is CASSLEGQGISG. The full CDR3 reads CASSLEGQGISGYTF.

Remarks on this clone: The read falls 3 residues short of the CDR3 end, and the missing part is taken from the germline J gene. The chain links TRBV18 to TRBJ2-1, with D possibly being TRBD1 (5 bases). In germline, CDR1 is KGHSH, CDR2 LQKENI. The CDR3 is 13 amino acids. Between the trimmed V and J ends, which lost 1 base and 7 bases, there was a span of 8 bases. The sequenced part of the CDR3 DNA is TGTGCCAGCTCACCACAGGGGTGGAATGAG. It translates to CASSPQGWNE. The full CDR3 reads CASSPQGWNEQFF.

Remarks on this clone: The read halts 3 residues ahead of the CDR3 end, with the missing end drawn from the germline J gene. V usage is TRBV29-1 and J usage is TRBJ2-1; 10 positions agree with TRBD2. After removal of 7 bases from V and 4 bases from J, the junction contained 4 bases not matched to a gene. The CDR3 runs to 13 residues. CDR1 and CDR2 from the germline V gene are SQVTM and ANQGSEA. CDR3 DNA, as far as it was read: TGCAGCGGCCGGACTAGCGGTTACAATGAG. Translated, it gives CSGRTSGYNE. The CDR3 in full is CSGRTSGYNEQFF.

Concerning this clone: The read falls 3 residues short of the CDR3 end, and the missing part is taken from the germline J gene. The V gene is TRBV5-5, the J gene TRBJ2-7; weak D call: TRBD2 (6 bases). V was clipped by 4 bases and J by 2 bases, with 13 bases between them. The CDR3 runs 14 residues. Germline V CDR1 and CDR2: SGHKS, YYEKEE (reference sequence). CDR3 DNA, as far as it was read: TGTGCCAGCAGCAGCAGGGACTCCGCCTACGAG. It translates to CASSSRDSAYE. The whole CDR3 is CASSSRDSAYEQYF.

With respect to this clone: One end of the junction varies from germline; a read error may be responsible. Coverage ceases 3 residues before the CDR3 finishes, and the germline J gene fills in the end. The chain is built from TRBV10-3 and TRBJ1-6; D is perhaps TRBD1 (5 bases). There are 12 residues in the CDR3. Germline assignment: CDR1 ENHRY and CDR2 SYGVKD. The sequenced CDR3 bases are TGTGCCACTTGGGACTCCAATTCGCCC. Amino acids: CATWDSNSP. The CDR3 as a whole reads CATWDSNSPLHF.

A note on this clone: The sequence runs out 3 residues before the end of the CDR3; the remainder is reconstructed from the germline J gene. The rearrangement links TRBV27 to TRBJ2-4; a possible D gene is TRBD2 (6 bases). This CDR3 contains 16 residues. The V gene's germline CDR1 is MNHEY and CDR2 SMNVEV (reference sequence). Trimming took off 5 bases at V and 6 bases at J, with 20 bases between the two ends. The part of the CDR3 DNA that was read is TGTGCCAGCAGTCTTCTGGGGGGATCGTTTAGAAACATT. This gives the protein CASSLLGGSFRNI. The full CDR3 sequence reads CASSLLGGSFRNIQYF.

On this clone: A junction boundary mismatches the germline segment, possibly from a read error. Other nucleotide sequences in the sample specify the same CDR3. The DNA read from the CDR3 is TGCGCCAGCAGCTTGGACGCGGGAGCTGGAAACACG. Protein product: CASSLDAGAGNT. The CDR3 in its entirety is CASSLDAGAGNTIYF. The rearrangement links TRBV5-1 to TRBJ1-3; D gene ambiguous. The read ends 3 residues early relative to the CDR3; the germline J gene fills the gap. This CDR3 region has 15 residues. Germline CDR1 is SGHRS and CDR2 is YFSETQ.

As to this clone: The missing CDR3 end, 3 residues past where the read stops, is filled in from the germline J gene. This chain links TRBV6-4 with TRBJ2-1; 8 bases map to TRBD1. The germline V gene has CDR1 MRHNA and CDR2 SNTAGT. CDR3 length: 15 residues. V lost 3 bases to trimming and J lost 4 bases; unmatched junction nucleotides: 5. CDR3 in amino acids: CASSEGQGAYNEQFF. CDR3 DNA, as far as it was read: TGTGCCAGCAGTGAAGGACAGGGAGCATACAATGAG.

Remarks on this clone: The CDR3 goes on 3 residues after the read ends, and that part is filled in from the germline J gene. This rearrangement joins TRBV2 to TRBJ2-2; 7 bases agree with TRBD1. This CDR3 is 13 amino acids long. CDR1 and CDR2 from the germline V gene are SNHLY and FYNNEI. This chain's CDR3 is CASCDREPEKLFF. Partial CDR3 DNA: TGTGCCAGCTGCGACAGGGAGCCCGAAAAG.

The covered CDR3 bases are TGTGCCAGCAGTCTAAACCCCCGCGGAGATACG. It yields the protein CASSLNPRGDT. The complete CDR3 sequence is CASSLNPRGDTQYF. The genes are TRBV11-2 and TRBJ2-3; D remains ambiguous. The read halts 3 residues ahead of the CDR3 end, with the missing end drawn from the germline J gene. Trimming removed 6 bases at V and 5 bases at J, with 15 bases between. The CDR3 runs to 14 residues. Germline values: CDR1 SGHAT, CDR2 FQNNGV.

Of note for this clone: With the read ending 3 residues before the CDR3 end, the germline J gene is used to fill in that end. This rearrangement joins TRBV19 to TRBJ2-5; no clear D gene. This CDR3 has 12 amino acids. Trimming left V 3 bases short and J 5 bases short, with 7 bases between. Germline assignment: CDR1 LNHDA and CDR2 SQIVND (reference sequence). Incomplete CDR3 DNA: TGTGCCAGTAGTATGCGGCTCGAGACC. This sequence encodes CASSMRLET. The full CDR3 reads CASSMRLETQYF.

Points on this clone: With the read ending 3 residues before the CDR3 end, the germline J gene is used to fill in that end. The chain combines TRBV10-3 with TRBJ2-7; TRBD1 is a possible D gene (5 bases). V lost 0 bases to trimming and J lost 2 bases, with 14 bases between them. Germline CDR1 reads ENHRY; CDR2 reads SYGVKD. There are 16 residues in the CDR3. The covered CDR3 bases are TGTGCCATCAGTGAGTCATCAGGGCATTTCACCTACGAG. As protein: CAISESSGHFTYE. The whole CDR3 protein reads CAISESSGHFTYEQYF.

Of note for this clone: The read ends 3 residues before the CDR3 terminus; that terminus is restored from the germline J gene. This chain joins TRBV7-8 and TRBJ1-2, with D perhaps TRBD1 (6 bases). Germline V gene lookup returns CDR1 SGHVS and CDR2 FQNEAQ. The CDR3 contains 14 residues. The CDR3 loop reads CASSFQGTMSDYTF. The CDR3 bases that were read are TGTGCCAGCAGCTTTCAGGGGACAATGAGCGAC. Combining the CDR3 with reference TRBV7-8 and TRBJ1-2 gives the whole variable domain GAGVSQSPRYKVAKRGQDVALRCDPISGHVSLFWYQQALGQGPEFLTYFQNEAQLDKSGLPSDRFFAERPEGSVSTLKIQRTQQEDSAVYLCASSFQGTMSDYTFGSGTRLTVV.

In regard to this clone: The read gets to within 3 residues of the CDR3 end, and the germline J gene fills in the rest. The V call is TRBV18, the J call TRBJ1-2, with D possibly matching TRBD1 (5 bases). CDR3 length: 16 amino acids. CDR1 is KGHSH, CDR2 LQKENI, per germline. The CDR3 here is CASSPRDRGSTDTYTF. The CDR3 bases that were read are TGTGCCAGCTCACCACGGGATCGGGGGAGCACAGATACC.

About this clone itself: Read data end 3 residues before the CDR3 end; the end is taken from the germline J gene. The rearrangement uses TRBV18 and TRBJ2-7, with 7 bases matching TRBD1. The J segment lost 4 bases and the V segment lost 4 bases, leaving 4 bases of the junction unmatched. CDR1 and CDR2 (germline): KGHSH, LQKENI. The CDR3 runs 13 residues. The covered CDR3 bases are TGTGCCAGCTCACAATCGACAGGGTACGAG. Protein: CASSQSTGYE. The whole CDR3 sequence is CASSQSTGYEQYF.

Turning to this clone: The same CDR3 arises from other DNA sequences in this sample as well. The DNA read from the CDR3 is TGTGCCAGCTCACCACCGAGCACAGATACC. It specifies CASSPPSTDT. The whole CDR3 sequence is CASSPPSTDTYTF. J is TRBJ1-2 and V is TRBV18, with no clear D. Coverage ceases 3 residues before the CDR3 finishes, and the germline J gene fills in the end. The CDR3 covers 13 residues. From germline, CDR1 is KGHSH and CDR2 LQKENI.

Concerning this clone: The read ends 3 residues shy of where the CDR3 ends; the end is completed using the germline J gene. The chain joins TRBV5-1 to TRBJ1-2; D is unclear. The CDR3 is 13 amino acids. Germline V gene sequence: CDR1 SGHRS, CDR2 YFSETQ. Trimming pared 1 base from V and 1 base from J, leaving 5 bases between. CDR3 loop: CASSLWLNYGYTF. Incomplete CDR3 DNA: TGCGCCAGCAGCTTGTGGCTTAACTATGGC.

Details on this clone: The read gets to within 3 residues of the CDR3 end, and the germline J gene fills in the rest. This chain links TRBV23-1 with TRBJ1-5, with D possibly matching TRBD1 (5 bases). TRBV23-1 is classed as an ORF, of uncertain function. The V and J ends lost 3 bases and 2 bases respectively, with 11 bases between them. The CDR3 contains 15 residues. The CDR3 protein is CASSHKGKRNQPQHF. The DNA read from the CDR3 is TGCGCCAGCAGTCATAAGGGGAAGCGCAATCAGCCC.

A remark on this clone: Sequencing ends 3 residues short of the CDR3 end; the germline J gene provides the rest. The sample holds other DNA sequences that translate to the same CDR3. The chain couples TRBV19 to TRBJ1-4, with a possible D match to TRBD1 (5 bases). The length of the CDR3 is 15 residues. Between the trimmed V and J ends, which lost 9 bases and 6 bases, there was a span of 20 bases. Germline V lookup: CDR1 LNHDA, CDR2 SQIVND (reference sequence). The CDR3 region is CASTTLGEGDEKLFF. The sequenced CDR3 bases are TGTGCCAGCACCACCTTAGGGGAAGGGGATGAAAAA. The entire variable domain, with the rest obtained from reference TRBV19 and TRBJ1-4, is as follows: DGGITQSPKYLFRKEGQNVTLSCEQNLNHDAMYWYRQDPGQGLRLIYYSQIVNDFQKGDIAEGYSVSREKKESFPLTVTSAQKNPTAFYLCASTTLGEGDEKLFFGSGTQLSVL.

Notes on this clone: The read stops 3 residues short of the end of the CDR3; the missing end is completed from the germline J gene. The chain has TRBV7-6 and TRBJ1-2; D remains ambiguous. The CDR3 is made up of 16 amino acids. Germline values: CDR1 SGHVS, CDR2 FNYEAQ. The CDR3 here is CASSLDVTSFIDDYTF. The CDR3 DNA, read in part, is TGTGCCAGCAGCTTAGATGTGACTAGTTTTATTGATGAC. Filled out from reference TRBV7-6 and TRBJ1-2, the complete variable domain reads GAGVSQSPRYKVTKRGQDVALRCDPISGHVSLYWYRQALGQGPEFLTYFNYEAQQDKSGLPNDRFSAERPEGSISTLTIQRTEQRDSAMYRCASSLDVTSFIDDYTFGSGTRLTVV.

As regards this clone: The read comes to an end 3 residues before the CDR3 does, leaving the germline J gene to fill in the end. The chain couples TRBV30 to TRBJ2-3; the D is unclear. The CDR3 covers 16 residues. Deletions cut 1 base from V and 3 bases from J, with 17 bases between. Germline CDR1 reads GTSNPN; CDR2 reads SVGIG (reference sequence). The CDR3 bases that were read are TGTGCCTGGAGTGAGCCGACAAAGGGTTGGACAGATACG. Its translation: CAWSEPTKGWTDT. The whole CDR3 sequence is CAWSEPTKGWTDTQYF. The full variable domain, in which reference TRBV30 and TRBJ2-3 provide the parts outside the CDR3, is SQTIHQWPATLVQPVGSPLSLECTVEGTSNPNLYWYRQAAGRGLQLLFYSVGIGQISSEVPQNLSASRPQDRQFILSSKKLLLSDSGFYLCAWSEPTKGWTDTQYFGPGTRLTVL.

Notes on this clone: Coverage ceases 3 residues before the CDR3 finishes, and the germline J gene fills in the end. V and J are TRBV18 and TRBJ2-1; 10 nucleotides agree with TRBD2. The CDR3 has 17 residues. Trimming cost V 0 bases and J 2 bases; bases outside gene matches: 4. CDR1 and CDR2 (germline): KGHSH, LQKENI. The CDR3 DNA, read in part, is TGTGCCAGCTCACCACCGGTAAGCGGGAGGGCCTACAATGAG. As protein: CASSPPVSGRAYNE. The full CDR3 protein is CASSPPVSGRAYNEQFF.